This TCR beta chain was profiled in a study of control samples from healthy donors and cancer patients (dated by TCRdb to 2020 to 2022). To prepare the library, the immunoSEQ multiplex PCR assay was applied. Not all clones reach the TCRdb copy of this immuneACCESS table, which keeps in-frame sequences only. Checked studies attribute under half of the gap to unresolved V genes and leave the rest unexplained. For this sample there are around 70,000 clones; around 93% appear just once. 2.8% of the sample rests with the top ten. Including cysteine and phenylalanine, the CDR3 has 12 amino acids. The sequence is cut down to CDR3 DNA, 36 bases in frame from base 1. CDR1 LNHDA and CDR2 SQIVND were looked up in the germline V gene (reference sequence). V gives up 5 bases and J gives up 4 bases, and the segment between their germline ends measures 6 bases. Turning to this clone: Its antigen target is currently unknown. Base qualities are not recorded, but no much larger clone differs from it by a single base.

This sequence uses TRBV19 and TRBJ1-5; a confident D gene designation cannot be given. The specimen sequenced was blood. The sequence was collected from a woman in her twenties or thirties in good health. The base sequence is TGTGCCAGTAGTTACGGGAATCAGCCCCAGCATTTT. This codes for CASSYGNQPQHF.